These T cell receptor beta chains were read from a single sample in a study of T cells in Graves' hyperthyroidism and ophthalmopathy. TCRdb independently ran MiXCR on the multiplex PCR reads; one entry per CDR3 protein. The sample shows 250,000 or so distinct CDR3 sequences, around 17% of them seen only once. Sequenced: blood. The receptors here all came from a woman between 18 and 30 years old with Graves' ophthalmopathy. CDR3s include the opening cysteine and the closing phenylalanine or tryptophan. The order of the fields is CDR3 protein, CDR3 DNA, D gene, V gene, clone size, J gene. A D gene is named only where the DNA matches it firmly. Clone size is stated in some rows and not others, as once, few, many or a class when expanded.

CDR3aa: CSAKVPFDSNYGYTF; CDR3nt: TGCAGTGCTAAAGTGCCCTTCGACAGTAACTATGGCTACACCTTC; d_gene: .; v_gene: TRBV20-1; abundance: many; j_gene: TRBJ1-2
CDR3aa: CASSLEPASYNEQFF; CDR3nt: TGCGCCAGCAGCTTGGAGCCAGCGAGCTACAATGAGCAGTTCTTC; d_gene: .; v_gene: TRBV5-1; abundance: many; j_gene: TRBJ2-1
CDR3aa: CASSAQYRGNLPGTEAFF; CDR3nt: TGTGCCAGCAGCGCCCAATACAGGGGAAATTTGCCCGGGACTGAAGCTTTCTTT; d_gene: TRBD1; v_gene: TRBV7-9; abundance: many; j_gene: TRBJ1-1
CDR3aa: CASIPGGARTDTQYF; CDR3nt: TGTGCCAGCATCCCGGGGGGGGCGAGGACAGATACGCAGTATTTT; d_gene: TRBD2; v_gene: TRBV28; abundance: .; j_gene: TRBJ2-3
CDR3aa: CASSSGGSPDTQYF; CDR3nt: TGTGCCAGCAGTAGCGGGGGGTCCCCGGATACGCAGTATTTT; d_gene: TRBD2; v_gene: TRBV6-4; abundance: few; j_gene: TRBJ2-3
CDR3aa: CASSLTTGIVDTQYF; CDR3nt: TGTGCCAGCAGCTTGACCACAGGGATCGTGGATACGCAGTATTTT; d_gene: .; v_gene: TRBV5-6; abundance: many; j_gene: TRBJ2-3
CDR3aa: CASSLNTQREAFF; CDR3nt: TGTGCCAGCAGCTTAAATACCCAGCGTGAAGCTTTCTTT; d_gene: .; v_gene: TRBV7-9; abundance: many; j_gene: TRBJ1-1
CDR3aa: CSGLAGTSYEQYF; CDR3nt: TGCAGTGGCCTAGCGGGTACCTCCTACGAGCAGTACTTC; d_gene: TRBD2; v_gene: TRBV20-1; abundance: many; j_gene: TRBJ2-7
CDR3aa: CASSYGGSTDTQYF; CDR3nt: TGTGCCAGCAGCTATGGGGGTAGCACAGATACGCAGTATTTT; d_gene: .; v_gene: TRBV12-3/TRBV12-4; abundance: many; j_gene: TRBJ2-3
CDR3aa: CASSPGTGYGYTF; CDR3nt: TGTGCCAGCTCACCCGGGACAGGGTATGGCTACACCTTC; d_gene: TRBD1; v_gene: TRBV18; abundance: many; j_gene: TRBJ1-2